The clone carrying this T cell receptor (beta chain) was detected ten times or more. Its target is not known. The germline gives CDR1 DFQATT, CDR2 SNEGSKA (reference sequence). The CDR3 extends over 12 amino acids. This entry belongs to a study of CD8 T cells in ankylosing spondylitis. Libraries of TCR beta came from quantitative 5'-RACE with molecular barcodes. Each CDR3 protein gets one entry after TCRdb re-called the 5' RACE reads with MiXCR. Of tens of thousands of distinct CDR3 sequences listed, 6% were seen once; the top ten hold more than 10%. Study-wide results and limits: Disease-linked clones bore a CD8+ phenotype and were relatively rare in peripheral blood. There was reportedly significant enrichment of clones that were disease-linked in matched ankylosing spondylitis synovial fluid.

The gene calls are TRBV20-1 and TRBJ2-1, with D possibly TRBD2 on 7 matching bases. Material for sequencing was blood, either unsorted or a sorted T cell fraction (not recorded which). This sequence was found in a male donor with ankylosing spondylitis or in good health (not recorded which). CDR3 coding DNA: TGCAGCCAGCGGGACAACGTCAATGAGCAGTTCTTC. It yields the protein CSQRDNVNEQFF.